One T cell receptor (beta chain) is described in this entry. Its antigen is undetermined. Cells designated naive CD8 were CD45RO-negative and were positively selected for CCR7, with terminally differentiated effector memory CD45RA+ cells excluded. Using immunoSEQ multiplex PCR, the repertoire was profiled, and TCRdb retains in-frame clones only, with some absent. This sample has about 2.1 million clones, with approximately 92% found just once. This sample is part of a study of shared clonotypes between healthy human individuals. The CDR3 is 11 amino acids. Germline V gives CDR1 SGHRS, CDR2 YFSETQ. V shed 2 bases and J shed 6 bases, with 2 bases lying between them. General study findings and limits: Blood was the only sampled material, and tissue repertoires likely differ.

Sequencing was performed on naive CD8+ T cells from PBMCs. The V gene is TRBV5-1, the J gene TRBJ2-2; no clear D gene. The clonotype originates from a man aged 18 to 29 in good health. Some clones in this sample may be carry-over from other donors' samples. The CDR3 is CASSFPGELFF. The DNA of the CDR3 is TGCGCCAGCAGCTTTCCCGGGGAGCTGTTTTTT.